A single sample gave rise to the 23 T cell receptor beta chains below, sequenced in a study of diagnostic markers for celiac disease. TCRdb reprocessed the reads and stores each CDR3 protein as one record, lacking DNA. In total, the table holds several thousand distinct CDR3 sequences. What was sequenced was either unsorted cells or a sorted T cell fraction (not recorded which). Receptors originate from a human donor. This table probably holds off-target reads from a library built for another chain.

V is TRBV5-1 and J is TRBJ2-2; as DNA is missing, the TRBD2 call by TCRdb cannot be tested. Looked up from germline, CDR1 is SGHRS and CDR2 is YFSETQ. CDR3 length: 17 amino acids. CDR3 protein: CASSSDPSGRTGGELFF.

The V call is TRBV11-2, the J call TRBJ1-2; the D call from TCRdb, TRBD1, cannot be confirmed without DNA. CDR1 SGHAT and CDR2 FQNNGV come from the germline V gene. This CDR3 spans 11 amino acids. This CDR3 reads CASFERGGYTF.

Measured by frequency, this clonotype is medium-sized. This sequence joins TRBV5-5 and TRBJ2-1; absent DNA, TCRdb's TRBD1 call cannot be checked. CDR3 length: 15 residues. Germline V gene lookup returns CDR1 SGHKS and CDR2 YYEKEE (reference sequence). Here the CDR3 reads CASSLVGAGYNEQFF. Full variable domain (rest looked up from reference TRBV5-5 and TRBJ2-1): DAGVTQSPTHLIKTRGQQVTLRCSPISGHKSVSWYQQVLGQGPQFIFQYYEKEERGRGNFPDRFSARQFPNYSSELNVNALLLGDSALYLCASSLVGAGYNEQFFGPGTRLTVL.

The V gene is TRBV29-1, the J gene TRBJ1-4. CDR3 length equals 13 residues. Germline V lookup: CDR1 SQVTM, CDR2 ANQGSEA. The CDR3 here is CSVLHEWGEKLFF.

V gene TRBV18 combines with J gene TRBJ2-3; the D call of TRBD1 rests on TCRdb alone, since no DNA is present to check it. This CDR3 has 12 residues. Germline V gene data show CDR1 as KGHSH and CDR2 as LQKENI. The CDR3: CASSPPQGAQYF. The variable domain in full, completed from reference TRBV18 and TRBJ2-3, reads NAGVMQNPRHLVRRRGQEARLRCSPMKGHSHVYWYRQLPEEGLKFMVYLQKENIIDESGMPKERFSAEFPKEGPSILRIQQVVRGDSAAYFCASSPPQGAQYFGPGTRLTVL.

This clonotype is deemed medium-sized by its frequency. This chain joins TRBV11-2 and TRBJ2-7; TCRdb names TRBD2, which stays unverified in the absence of DNA. Germline values: CDR1 SGHAT, CDR2 FQNNGV. The CDR3 is made up of 17 amino acids. This CDR3 is CASSTLAGGFSSYEQYF. The variable domain in full, with the rest retrieved from reference TRBV11-2 and TRBJ2-7, is EAGVAQSPRYKIIEKRQSVAFWCNPISGHATLYWYQQILGQGPKLLIQFQNNGVVDDSQLPKDRFSAERLKGVDSTLKIQPAKLEDSAVYLCASSTLAGGFSSYEQYFGPGTRLTVT.

Considering frequency, this clonotype is medium-sized. The V and J genes are TRBV6-5 and TRBJ1-6. The CDR3 totals 14 residues. Germline CDR1 is MNHEY and CDR2 is SVGAGI. The CDR3 sequence: CASQEFSYNSPLHF.

This chain's CDR3 is CASSPQGTAEAFF. V is TRBV3-1 and J is TRBJ1-1. The germline gives CDR1 LGHDT, CDR2 YNNKEL (reference sequence). The CDR3 length is 13 residues.

The genes are TRBV12-3 or TRBV12-4 and TRBJ2-2; TCRdb's assignment of TRBD1 cannot be checked, as there is no DNA. This CDR3 has 15 residues. The CDR3 sequence is CASTPIQGGTGELFF.

By frequency, this clonotype is medium-sized. The CDR3: CASSAGQGQNSPLHF. V usage is TRBV9 and J usage is TRBJ1-6; lacking DNA, the TRBD1 call made by TCRdb goes unchecked. CDR3 length equals 15 residues. Germline V gene lookup returns CDR1 SGDLS and CDR2 YYNGEE.

The V and J genes are TRBV20-1 and TRBJ1-1. Germline CDR1 DFQATT, CDR2 SNEGSKA (reference sequence). The CDR3 is made up of 11 amino acids. CDR3 protein: CSAQTPAGAFF.

This clonotype is deemed medium-sized by its frequency. The rearrangement links TRBV5-1 to TRBJ1-6. Looked up from germline, CDR1 is SGHRS and CDR2 is YFSETQ. The CDR3 spans 14 residues. CDR3 region: CASSLEALYSPLHF.

V gene TRBV12-3 or TRBV12-4 combines with J gene TRBJ2-1; TCRdb calls TRBD2, which cannot be checked without DNA. CDR3 length equals 18 residues. CDR3 loop: CASSLKKGTSGGYNEQFF.

Considering frequency, this clonotype is medium-sized. The chain joins TRBV2 to TRBJ1-5; absent DNA, TCRdb's TRBD1 call cannot be checked. CDR3 length: 14 residues. Germline V gene lookup returns CDR1 SNHLY and CDR2 FYNNEI. CDR3 in amino acids: CASSRGGRDQPQHF.

The CDR3: CASSTMTSTEQYF. The V gene is TRBV5-1, the J gene TRBJ2-7. The germline V gene encodes CDR1 SGHRS and CDR2 YFSETQ. The CDR3 sequence is 13 residues long.

The chain combines TRBV5-5 with TRBJ2-7. The CDR3 extends over 15 amino acids. Per germline, CDR1 SGHKS and CDR2 YYEKEE (reference sequence). The CDR3 reads CASSLASGDTYEQYF.

This clonotype is medium-sized by frequency. The chain couples TRBV6-5 to TRBJ2-7; lacking DNA, the TRBD2 call made by TCRdb goes unchecked. This CDR3 region has 11 residues. Germline CDR1 and CDR2: MNHEY and SVGAGI. This chain's CDR3 is CASGPSYEQYF.

Measured by frequency, this clonotype is large. The rearrangement uses TRBV10-3 and TRBJ2-1; TCRdb's D call of TRBD2 is untestable without DNA. The CDR3 loop spans 16 amino acids. CDR1 is ENHRY and CDR2 is SYGVKD in the germline V gene. The CDR3 is CAISESASGVNNEQFF.

V and J are TRBV5-1 and TRBJ1-1; no DNA is available, so the TRBD1 call from TCRdb remains unchecked. Germline V gives CDR1 SGHRS, CDR2 YFSETQ. The CDR3 consists of 15 residues. CDR3 sequence: CASSLAGDPTNEAFF.

Measured by frequency, this clonotype is medium-sized. The genes are TRBV20-1 and TRBJ2-6. The CDR3 contains 14 residues. CDR1 is DFQATT, CDR2 SNEGSKA, per germline (reference sequence). This CDR3 reads CSARQGSGANVLTF.

The J gene is TRBJ1-6, the V gene TRBV18. Germline V gene lookup returns CDR1 KGHSH and CDR2 LQKENI. This CDR3 comprises 16 residues. The CDR3 spells CASSVNPSSYNSPLHF.

V and J are TRBV12-3 or TRBV12-4 and TRBJ2-1; the TCRdb call, TRBD2, lacks DNA for checking. This CDR3 contains 17 residues. The CDR3 spells CASSPGTSGGPYNEQFF.

Frequency places this clonotype as medium-sized. The chain recombines TRBV5-5 with TRBJ2-1; TCRdb outputs TRBD1, but without DNA this stays unchecked. This CDR3 region has 15 residues. Germline values: CDR1 SGHKS, CDR2 YYEKEE (reference sequence). The chain's CDR3 is CASSLQGPQYNEQFF.